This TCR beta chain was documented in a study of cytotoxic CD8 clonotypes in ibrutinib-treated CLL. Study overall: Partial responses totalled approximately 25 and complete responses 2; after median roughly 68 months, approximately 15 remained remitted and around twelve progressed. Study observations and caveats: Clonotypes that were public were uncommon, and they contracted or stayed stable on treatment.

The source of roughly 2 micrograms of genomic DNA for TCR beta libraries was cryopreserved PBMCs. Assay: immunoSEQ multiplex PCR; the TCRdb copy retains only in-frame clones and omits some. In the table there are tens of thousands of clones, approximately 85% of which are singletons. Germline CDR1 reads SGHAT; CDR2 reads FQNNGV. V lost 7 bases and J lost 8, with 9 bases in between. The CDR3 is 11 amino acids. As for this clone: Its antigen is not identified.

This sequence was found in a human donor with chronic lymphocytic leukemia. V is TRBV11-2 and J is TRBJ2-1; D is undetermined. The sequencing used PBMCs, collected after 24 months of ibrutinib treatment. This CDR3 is CASTNVHEQFF. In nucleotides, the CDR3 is TGTGCCAGCACCAACGTGCATGAGCAGTTCTTC.